This T cell receptor beta chain was found in a study of blood T cell repertoires in COVID-19. For the study at large: PBMCs, B-cell-depleted T cells, or T cells were the source of the cDNA or gDNA that made up the material.

Germline values: CDR1 SGHTA, CDR2 FQGNSA. V lost 2 bases, J lost 5 bases, and 10 bases lay in between. This CDR3 is built from 14 residues. Produced via immunoSEQ multiplex PCR; TCRdb's table is partial and in-frame only. Of over 350,000 clones in the sample, roughly 90% were seen once. Sequenced sample: PBMCs or T cells enriched from blood (not recorded which). The clonotype originates from a middle-aged woman who had been exposed to COVID-19. The chain is built from TRBV7-2 and TRBJ2-1; TRBD1 might be the D (6 bases). The CDR3 DNA reads as TGTGCCAGCAGCTTAAGCAGGGACAACAATGAGCAGTTCTTC. Translation gives CASSLSRDNNEQFF.